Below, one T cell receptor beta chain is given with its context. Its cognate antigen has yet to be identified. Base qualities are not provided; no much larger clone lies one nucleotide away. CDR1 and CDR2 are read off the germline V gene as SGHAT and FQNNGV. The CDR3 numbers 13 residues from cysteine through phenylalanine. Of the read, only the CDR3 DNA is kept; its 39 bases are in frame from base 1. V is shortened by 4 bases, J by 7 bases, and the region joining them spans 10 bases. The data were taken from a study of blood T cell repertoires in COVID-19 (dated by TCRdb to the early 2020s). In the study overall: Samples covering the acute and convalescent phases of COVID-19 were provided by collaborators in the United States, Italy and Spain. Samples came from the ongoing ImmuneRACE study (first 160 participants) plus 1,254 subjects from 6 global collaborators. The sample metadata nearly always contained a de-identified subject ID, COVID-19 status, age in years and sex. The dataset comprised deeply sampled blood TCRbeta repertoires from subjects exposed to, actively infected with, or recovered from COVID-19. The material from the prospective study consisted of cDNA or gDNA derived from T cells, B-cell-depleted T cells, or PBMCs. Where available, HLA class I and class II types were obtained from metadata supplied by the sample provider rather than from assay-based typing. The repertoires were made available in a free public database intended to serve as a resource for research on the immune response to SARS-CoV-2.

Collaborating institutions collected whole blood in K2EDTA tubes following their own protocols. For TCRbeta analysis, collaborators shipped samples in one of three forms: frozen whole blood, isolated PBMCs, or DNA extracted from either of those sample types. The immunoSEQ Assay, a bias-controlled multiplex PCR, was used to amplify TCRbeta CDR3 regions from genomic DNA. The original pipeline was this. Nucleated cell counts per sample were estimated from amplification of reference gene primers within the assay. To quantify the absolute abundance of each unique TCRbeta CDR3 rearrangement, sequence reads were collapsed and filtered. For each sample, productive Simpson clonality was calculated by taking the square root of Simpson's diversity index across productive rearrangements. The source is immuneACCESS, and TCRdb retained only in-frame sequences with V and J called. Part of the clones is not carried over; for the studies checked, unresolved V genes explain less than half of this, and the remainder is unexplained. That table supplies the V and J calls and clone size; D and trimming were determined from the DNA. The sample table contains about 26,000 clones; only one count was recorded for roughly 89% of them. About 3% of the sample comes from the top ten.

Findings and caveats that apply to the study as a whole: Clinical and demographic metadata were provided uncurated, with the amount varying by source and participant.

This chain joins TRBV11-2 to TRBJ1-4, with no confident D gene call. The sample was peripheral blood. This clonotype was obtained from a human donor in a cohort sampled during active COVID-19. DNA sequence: TGTGCCAGCAGCTCGGACTCGTTTGAAAAACTGTTTTTT. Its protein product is CASSSDSFEKLFF.